The 24 T cell receptor beta chains listed next were all sequenced from one sample in a study of T cells in Graves' hyperthyroidism and ophthalmopathy. TCR beta CDR3 regions were amplified from RNA. The TCR CDR3 was amplified in a first-round RT-PCR using the HTBI primer set. TCRdb called the multiplex PCR reads again in MiXCR, with one record for every CDR3 protein. This sample has 150,000 to 200,000 distinct CDR3 sequences, with 9.4% found just once. Sequencing was done on a sample of blood. All receptors come from a woman younger than 35 with Graves' hyperthyroidism that later progressed to Graves' ophthalmopathy.

This clonotype was detected ten times or more. This sequence joins TRBV20-1 and TRBJ2-1; 13 nucleotides agree with TRBD2. V shed 6 bases and J 9 bases; nucleotides not matched to a gene: 17. The CDR3 extends over 17 amino acids. CDR1 and CDR2 (germline): DFQATT, SNEGSKA (reference sequence). DNA of the CDR3: TGCAGTGCCCTCAAACTAGCGGGGGGGCCGAGCGGTGGTGAGCAGTTCTTC. It codes for CSALKLAGGPSGGEQFF.

This clonotype was picked up many times. The chain has TRBV28 and TRBJ2-1, with D tentatively TRBD2 (5 bases). V was cut by 6 bases and J by 0 bases, with 12 bases left in between. Germline CDR1 MDHEN, CDR2 SYDVKM. This CDR3 is built from 15 residues. Here the CDR3 DNA reads TGTGCCAGCAGCCGGACTCTGAGCTCCTACAATGAGCAGTTCTTC. Its protein product is CASSRTLSSYNEQFF.

This clonotype was seen ten or more times. V gene TRBV7-9 combines with J gene TRBJ2-5, with D possibly being TRBD1 (6 bases). The CDR3 is 16 residues long. The V and J ends lost 5 bases and 0 bases respectively, with 16 bases between them. The germline V gene encodes CDR1 SEHNR and CDR2 FQNEAQ (reference sequence). CDR3 sequence (DNA): TGTGCCAGCAGCAAATGGACAGCGCAGTACCAAGAGACCCAGTACTTC. Translating gives CASSKWTAQYQETQYF.

The chain employs TRBV20-1 and TRBJ2-4, with D possibly TRBD2 on 7 matching bases. Germline V gene data show CDR1 as DFQATT and CDR2 as SNEGSKA (reference sequence). Trimming stripped 3 bases from V and 9 bases from J, with 18 bases between. There are 14 residues in the CDR3. The CDR3 DNA is TGCAGTGCTAGGTTCGTGAGGGGGGGCGTCATTCAGTACTTC. It translates to CSARFVRGGVIQYF.

The chain carries TRBV19 and TRBJ2-2, with 9 bases identical to TRBD2. Germline CDR1 LNHDA, CDR2 SQIVND (reference sequence). Trimming took 3 bases from V and 5 from J; bases not matched to a gene: 4. This CDR3 spans 15 amino acids. In nucleotides, the CDR3 is TGTGCCAGTAGTATTCTAGCGGGGAGGACCGGGGAGCTGTTTTTT. Protein sequence: CASSILAGRTGELFF.

The V and J genes are TRBV20-1 and TRBJ2-7; 7 bases fit TRBD2. The CDR3 loop spans 15 amino acids. With V trimmed by 6 bases and J by 7 bases, 18 bases remained unmatched. The V gene's germline CDR1 is DFQATT and CDR2 SNEGSKA (reference sequence). CDR3 in DNA: TGCAGTGCGTGGGGGGGGGGGGTGGTTGGTAGAGAGCAGTACTTC. Protein product: CSAWGGGVVGREQYF.

This clonotype was picked up many times. The rearrangement uses TRBV19 and TRBJ1-5, with D unresolved. Trimming removed 5 bases at V and 4 bases at J, with 6 bases between. CDR3 length: 12 amino acids. Germline V gives CDR1 LNHDA, CDR2 SQIVND (reference sequence). CDR3 loop: CASSDWNQPQHF. For the CDR3, the DNA is TGTGCCAGTAGTGACTGGAATCAGCCCCAGCATTTT.

In regard to this clonotype: Germline and junction disagree at one end, which may indicate a read error. The J gene is TRBJ1-1, the V gene TRBV7-9; TRBD1 aligns across 8 bases. Germline-derived CDR1 and CDR2 are SEHNR and FQNEAQ (reference sequence). This CDR3 spans 17 amino acids. This CDR3 reads CASGGGDRFSIGSESFF. The CDR3 DNA follows: TGTGCCAGCGGGGGGGGGGACAGGTTTAGTATCGGCAGTGAATCTTTCTTT.

In its sample, this clonotype was seen many times. V is TRBV30 and J is TRBJ1-5; D gene unclear. CDR1 and CDR2 (germline): GTSNPN, SVGIG (reference sequence). The V and J ends lost 2 bases and 6 bases respectively, with 11 bases between them. The CDR3 loop spans 13 amino acids. The CDR3 sequence: CAWSWKGSQPQHF. The CDR3 DNA reads TGTGCCTGGAGTTGGAAAGGATCTCAGCCCCAGCATTTT.

In this sample, this clonotype turned up many times. The chain links TRBV7-9 to TRBJ2-2; a possible D gene is TRBD2 (5 bases). Trimming stripped 8 bases from V and 4 bases from J, with 8 bases between. Germline assignment: CDR1 SEHNR and CDR2 FQNEAQ (reference sequence). This CDR3 comprises 12 residues. The CDR3 sequence is CASSRGTGELFF. The CDR3 coding sequence is TGTGCCAGCTCACGGGGCACCGGGGAGCTGTTTTTT.

As for this clonotype: The junction departs from germline at one end; a sequencing error may be responsible. The J gene is TRBJ2-4, the V gene TRBV9; 9 positions agree with TRBD1. The CDR3 covers 17 residues. Germline V lookup: CDR1 SGDLS, CDR2 YYNGEE. CDR3 loop: CPSSVGQGLASGNIQYF. DNA of the CDR3: TGTCCCAGCAGCGTAGGACAGGGGCTAGCCTCCGGGAACATTCAGTACTTC.

This clonotype occurred many times. This chain connects TRBV6-1 to TRBJ1-2; D perhaps matches TRBD1 (5 bases). Germline V CDR1 and CDR2: MNHNS, SASEGT. CDR3 size: 13 residues. Trimming stripped 7 bases from V and 1 base from J, with 10 bases between. The CDR3 nucleotides read TGTGCCAGCAACCTACAGGATAACTATGGCTACACCTTC. This translates into CASNLQDNYGYTF.

This clonotype was counted at least ten times. V usage is TRBV5-8 and J usage is TRBJ1-5; D might be TRBD1 (6 bases). V was cut by 2 bases and J by 0 bases, with 12 bases left in between. The CDR3 is 16 amino acids. Per the germline V gene, CDR1 is SGHTS and CDR2 is YDEGEE. CDR3 nucleotide sequence: TGTGCCAGCAGCTTCCAGACAGGCCTTAGCAATCAGCCCCAGCATTTT. Its protein product is CASSFQTGLSNQPQHF.

This clonotype was detected ten times or more. The rearrangement uses TRBV11-2 and TRBJ2-7; 7 nucleotides line up with TRBD1. The CDR3 covers 16 residues. Germline V CDR1 and CDR2: SGHAT, FQNNGV. The V and J ends lost 5 bases and 3 bases, in that order; junction bases with no gene match: 13. The CDR3 protein is CASSRIKGQIRYEQYF. The CDR3 coding sequence is TGTGCCAGCAGCCGCATCAAGGGACAGATTCGCTACGAGCAGTACTTC.

This clonotype came up many times. V is TRBV7-9 and J is TRBJ1-3, with TRBD1 matching over 8 bases. Trimming took 4 bases from V and 3 from J; bases not matched to a gene: 5. CDR1 is SEHNR, CDR2 FQNEAQ, per germline (reference sequence). The CDR3 extends over 15 amino acids. The CDR3 spells CASSSPTGVGNTIYF. CDR3 sequence (DNA): TGTGCCAGCAGCTCCCCGACAGGGGTTGGAAACACCATATATTTT.

This clonotype was detected many times. The chain has TRBV20-1 and TRBJ2-7; 11 positions match TRBD2. V lost 5 bases, J lost 3 bases, and 6 bases stayed unmatched. Germline CDR1 reads DFQATT; CDR2 reads SNEGSKA (reference sequence). This CDR3 contains 14 residues. The CDR3 DNA sequence: TGCAGTGCTTTGACTAGCGGGAACCGCTACGAGCAGTACTTC. Amino acids: CSALTSGNRYEQYF.

This clonotype has at least ten counts. The chain carries TRBV12-3 or TRBV12-4 and TRBJ2-5; a possible D gene is TRBD2 (6 bases). The CDR3 length is 13 residues. Trimming took off 2 bases at V and 5 bases at J, with 9 bases between the two ends. CDR3 sequence (DNA): TGTGCCAGCAGTTTATATGGGGGGGAGACCCAGTACTTC. Translating it yields CASSLYGGETQYF.

This clonotype has ten or more counts. The V call is TRBV12-3 or TRBV12-4, the J call TRBJ2-6; D not certain. V lost 10 bases and J lost 1, with 8 bases in between. The CDR3 covers 13 residues. The CDR3 region is CATSGSGANVLTF. CDR3 sequence (DNA): TGTGCCACGAGTGGATCTGGGGCCAACGTCCTGACTTTC.

This clonotype was detected a few times. The gene calls are TRBV4-2 and TRBJ1-5, with a possible D match to TRBD1 (6 bases). This CDR3 contains 15 residues. V lost 6 bases to trimming and J lost 0 bases, with 12 bases between them. Germline CDR1 reads LGHNA; CDR2 reads YNFKEQ. CDR3 region: CASRDRVYSNQPQHF. In DNA form, the CDR3 reads TGTGCCAGCAGGGACAGAGTTTATAGCAATCAGCCCCAGCATTTT.

This chain uses TRBV19 with TRBJ1-1; a possible D gene is TRBD1 (5 bases). The V gene lost 5 bases and the J gene lost 0 bases, with 19 bases spanning the gap. Germline lookup yields CDR1 LNHDA and CDR2 SQIVND (reference sequence). The CDR3 length is 17 residues. The CDR3 loop is CASSSWKGTQMNTEAFF. The CDR3 DNA sequence: TGTGCCAGTAGTTCCTGGAAGGGGACCCAAATGAACACTGAAGCTTTCTTT.

This clonotype was observed at least ten times. The chain recombines TRBV6-1 with TRBJ2-7; weak D call: TRBD2 (6 bases). The CDR3 is made up of 17 amino acids. Deletions cut 6 bases from V and 0 bases from J, with 21 bases between. The germline V gene encodes CDR1 MNHNS and CDR2 SASEGT. The CDR3 sequence is CASSGRNPGLSSYEQYF. CDR3 coding DNA: TGTGCCAGCAGCGGCCGAAATCCGGGACTTAGCTCCTACGAGCAGTACTTC.

This clonotype was recorded many times. The chain couples TRBV15 to TRBJ2-5, with D possibly matching TRBD1 (6 bases). Germline CDR1 and CDR2: LNHNV and YYDKDF (reference sequence). The CDR3 runs 12 residues. Trimming shortened V by 5 bases and J by 4 bases, and 8 bases separated the two germline ends. The CDR3 nucleotides read TGTGCCACCAGCCGAGGGGGAGAGACCCAGTACTTC. It codes for CATSRGGETQYF.

This clonotype has just a few counts. The rearrangement uses TRBV4-1 and TRBJ1-4; D possibly corresponds to TRBD1 (6 bases). This CDR3 is 14 amino acids long. The germline V gene has CDR1 MGHRA and CDR2 YSYEKL. Trimming cost V 4 bases and J 5 bases, with 11 bases left between them. The chain's CDR3 is CASSLLQGNEKLFF. CDR3 sequence (DNA): TGCGCCAGCAGCCTTCTCCAGGGGAATGAAAAACTGTTTTTT.

This clonotype was picked up a small number of times. The chain recombines TRBV27 with TRBJ1-5; maybe TRBD1 (5 bases). The CDR3 contains 17 residues. V was pared by 8 bases and J by 2 bases, with 22 bases between. CDR1 and CDR2 (germline): MNHEY, SMNVEV (reference sequence). CDR3 DNA: TGTGCCAGCTCGTTTCTGGGCCAGGGTATACGCAATCAGCCCCAGCATTTT. Translating it yields CASSFLGQGIRNQPQHF.